Listed here is a single T cell receptor (beta chain). Its antigen is unknown. The data derive from a study of cytomegalovirus exposure and HLA in healthy donors. Study-wide results and limits: Altogether, 164 TCR beta chains were recorded as cytomegalovirus-associated. A few chains tied to CMV proved CMV antigen-specific in vitro. Researchers reported in a later analysis that common viral pathogens appeared linked to several top clusters. Immune exposure information available was restricted to CMV serostatus.

Vbeta (60) and Jbeta (13) primers were used in the PCR. Using immunoSEQ multiplex PCR, the repertoire was profiled, and TCRdb retains in-frame clones only, with some absent. The sample consists of 200,000 to 300,000 clones, around 81% of them appearing once. The germline CDR1 and CDR2 sequences are LNHDA and SQIVND (reference sequence). Trimming took off 9 bases at V and 9 bases at J, with 24 bases between the two ends. This CDR3 contains 16 residues. This TCR came from a woman aged 60-75 years in good health and CMV-seropositive. This chain links TRBV19 with TRBJ1-6; possible D gene TRBD1, 6 bases. The sample was PBMCs. CDR3 loop: CASVDRSRGDRSPLHF. CDR3 DNA: TGTGCCAGCGTCGACCGCTCCAGGGGAGATCGTTCACCCCTCCACTTT.